This T cell receptor beta chain was recovered during a study of response to subunit inactivated influenza vaccine. Study outcomes and limitations: Authors suggested few new T cells are recruited by each seasonal influenza vaccination.

TCRdb processed the RT-PCR reads anew with MiXCR; each CDR3 protein has one entry. Seen here are 600,000 to 850,000 distinct CDR3 sequences, 14% observed once, and the top ten hold 6.5% to 8%. The germline CDR1 and CDR2 sequences are LGHDT and YNNKEL (reference sequence). V was shortened by 4 bases and J by 0 bases, with 10 bases between the two germline ends. The CDR3 consists of 15 residues. This clonotype has at least ten counts. Its specificity is not known. The rearrangement links TRBV3-1 to TRBJ1-3; D not resolved. This receptor was taken from a man over 45 who received an inactivated influenza vaccine. The sequences come from PBMCs from blood, collected around 15 days before vaccination. CDR3 sequence (DNA): TGTGCCAGCAGCCTAGGGTTACACTCTGGAAACACCATATATTTT. As protein: CASSLGLHSGNTIYF.